A selection of T cell receptor beta chains follows, all from one sample in a study of blood T cell repertoires in COVID-19. Clones were read by immunoSEQ multiplex PCR, and TCRdb kept only the in-frame ones, dropping some. The table records under 300,000 clones, around 87% of them present only once. Material: PBMCs or T cells enriched from blood (not recorded which). The receptors were sampled from a woman aged 40 to 49 with acute COVID-19. Each CDR3 is given with its conserved first and last residue. D genes are given only for firm matches. Clone size, where shown, is once, few, many, or a class for clones that have expanded.

j_gene,v_gene,abundance,d_gene,CDR3aa,CDR3nt
TRBJ1-1,TRBV28,.,.,CASRTPGFGKGFF,TGTGCCAGCAGGACACCAGGGTTTGGCAAAGGTTTCTTT
TRBJ2-7,TRBV28,few,TRBD1,CASSRDRVYEQYF,TGTGCCAGCAGCCGGGACAGGGTTTACGAGCAGTACTTC
TRBJ1-2,TRBV5-1,.,TRBD1,CASSPSTGDYGYTF,TGCGCCAGCAGCCCCTCCACAGGGGACTATGGCTACACCTTC
TRBJ1-6,TRBV27,.,.,CASSLAVAGVSYNSPLHF,TGTGCCAGCAGTCTAGCAGTTGCAGGGGTGTCCTATAATTCACCCCTCCACTTT
TRBJ2-2,TRBV4-1,.,TRBD1,CASSPQGSGELFF,TGCGCCAGCAGCCCACAGGGGAGCGGGGAGCTGTTTTTT
TRBJ1-5,TRBV28,.,TRBD1,CASSGQGYRQPQHF,TGTGCCAGCTCTGGACAGGGGTATCGTCAGCCCCAGCATTTT
TRBJ2-5,TRBV11-2,.,TRBD2,CASSPRGGASSQETQYF,TGTGCCAGCAGCCCACGGGGGGGGGCTTCGTCCCAAGAGACCCAGTACTTC
TRBJ2-1,TRBV5-1,once,TRBD2,CASSFGTSVDNEQFF,TGCGCCAGCAGCTTTGGGACTAGCGTTGACAATGAGCAGTTCTTC
TRBJ2-2,TRBV27,many,TRBD1,CASSLWAGQGPGELFF,TGTGCCAGCAGTTTATGGGCAGGACAGGGGCCCGGGGAGCTGTTTTTT
TRBJ1-6,TRBV4-1,.,TRBD1,CASSQVYGQGIYNSPLHF,TGCGCCAGCAGCCAAGTATACGGACAGGGGATCTATAATTCACCCCTCCACTTT
TRBJ2-1,TRBV2,few,TRBD2,CASRGLAGASEQFF,TGTGCCAGCAGGGGACTAGCGGGAGCTAGTGAGCAGTTCTTC
TRBJ1-2,TRBV27,.,TRBD1,CASTATGVGGYTF,TGTGCCAGCACCGCAACAGGGGTGGGCGGCTACACCTTC
TRBJ1-1,TRBV30,.,.,CAWRLQGGTEAFF,TGTGCCTGGAGACTCCAGGGAGGAACTGAAGCTTTCTTT
TRBJ1-1,TRBV2,.,.,CASSESWGMNTEAFF,TGTGCCAGCAGTGAATCGTGGGGCATGAACACTGAAGCTTTCTTT
TRBJ2-7,TRBV3-1/TRBV3-2,.,.,CASSQDVGGFEQYF,TGTGCCAGCAGCCAAGATGTCGGGGGTTTCGAGCAGTACTTC
TRBJ2-1,TRBV4-2,.,TRBD2,CASSQEPSGSSYNEQFF,TGTGCCAGCAGCCAAGAGCCTAGCGGGAGCTCCTACAATGAGCAGTTCTTC
TRBJ1-4,TRBV19,few,TRBD1,CASSPRTGGSEKLFF,TGTGCCAGTAGCCCCCGGACAGGGGGTAGTGAAAAACTGTTTTTT
TRBJ2-1,TRBV29-1,once,.,CSVERGITKNNEQFF,TGCAGCGTTGAAAGGGGAATTACGAAAAACAATGAGCAGTTCTTC
TRBJ2-1,TRBV9,.,.,CASSPDLRGSWNEQFF,TGTGCCAGCAGCCCCGACCTTCGAGGGAGTTGGAATGAGCAGTTCTTC
TRBJ2-3,TRBV15,.,TRBD2,CATSRGLAEDTQYF,TGTGCCACCAGCAGGGGACTAGCGGAAGATACGCAGTATTTT
TRBJ2-7,TRBV7-8,.,TRBD2,CASSLVAGGGYEQYF,TGTGCCAGCAGCTTAGTTGCGGGAGGGGGGTACGAGCAGTACTTC
TRBJ1-4,TRBV30,.,.,CAWRGTGTNEKLFF,TGTGCCTGGAGAGGAACAGGGACTAATGAAAAACTGTTTTTT
TRBJ2-7,TRBV5-1,.,TRBD1,CASRLRTGEAYEQYF,TGCGCCAGCCGCCTCCGAACAGGGGAAGCCTACGAGCAGTACTTC
TRBJ2-7,TRBV10-3,.,TRBD1,CAIRSGTGASEARVYEQYF,TGTGCCATCAGATCCGGGACAGGGGCATCGGAGGCTAGGGTCTACGAGCAGTACTTC
TRBJ1-4,TRBV7-8,.,TRBD1,CASSADRGKLFF,TGTGCCAGCAGTGCTGACAGGGGAAAACTGTTTTTT
TRBJ2-7,TRBV5-1,.,TRBD2,CASSLTPGLASGFMFEQYF,TGCGCCAGCAGTTTGACCCCGGGACTAGCTTCGGGGTTCATGTTCGAGCAGTACTTC
TRBJ2-3,TRBV3-1/TRBV3-2,.,TRBD2,CASSQEWRAGADTDTQYF,TGTGCCAGCAGCCAAGAGTGGAGAGCGGGAGCGGACACAGATACGCAGTATTTT
TRBJ2-6,TRBV5-6,once,TRBD1,CASSPGPGTGTGANVLTF,TGTGCCAGCAGCCCCGGTCCCGGGACAGGGACTGGGGCCAACGTCCTGACTTTC
TRBJ2-1,TRBV7-8,.,.,CASSILPADPYNEQFF,TGTGCCAGCAGCATACTTCCAGCGGACCCTTACAATGAGCAGTTCTTC
TRBJ1-5,TRBV5-1,once,.,CASSLDPYSNQPQHF,TGCGCCAGCAGCTTGGATCCTTATAGCAATCAGCCCCAGCATTTT
TRBJ2-1,TRBV5-1,.,.,CASSLASLIRDNEQFF,TGCGCCAGCAGCTTGGCCTCACTCATCAGGGACAATGAGCAGTTCTTC
TRBJ2-2,TRBV20-1,.,TRBD2,CSASLFGTSGELFF,TGCAGTGCTAGTCTTTTCGGGACTAGCGGGGAGCTGTTTTTT
TRBJ1-5,TRBV3-1/TRBV3-2,.,.,CASSQDPNQPQHF,TGTGCCAGCAGCCAAGATCCAAATCAGCCCCAGCATTTT
TRBJ2-3,TRBV15,.,TRBD1,CATSRPSGTGGDTQYF,TGTGCCACCAGCAGACCCTCCGGGACAGGGGGAGATACGCAGTATTTT
TRBJ1-4,TRBV5-1,.,.,CASAPVTATNEKLFF,TGCGCCAGCGCTCCTGTGACTGCAACTAATGAAAAACTGTTTTTT
TRBJ2-6,TRBV2,.,TRBD2,CASIKFGVAGSSGANVLTF,TGTGCCAGCATCAAATTCGGGGTAGCGGGTTCTTCCGGGGCCAACGTCCTGACTTTC
TRBJ2-2,TRBV15,.,.,CATSRDGDTGELFF,TGTGCCACCAGCAGAGATGGAGACACCGGGGAGCTGTTTTTT
TRBJ2-5,TRBV27,once,TRBD2,CASSLTSGRARETQYF,TGTGCCAGCAGTTTAACTAGCGGGAGGGCCCGAGAGACCCAGTACTTC
TRBJ2-1,TRBV5-1,.,.,CASSLVAGPGDEQFF,TGCGCCAGCAGCTTGGTAGCCGGGCCAGGGGATGAGCAGTTCTTC
TRBJ2-6,TRBV7-9,.,TRBD1,CASRWTGAGANVLTF,TGTGCCAGCAGGTGGACAGGGGCTGGGGCCAACGTCCTGACTTTC
TRBJ1-3,TRBV5-1,once,.,CASSVDNSGNTIYF,TGCGCCAGCAGCGTGGACAATTCTGGAAACACCATATATTTT
TRBJ2-5,TRBV3-1/TRBV3-2,.,.,CASSQRGYQETQYF,TGTGCCAGCAGCCAACGAGGATACCAAGAGACCCAGTACTTC
TRBJ2-7,TRBV5-4,.,.,CASSLDRVYEQYF,TGTGCCAGCAGCTTGGACAGGGTATACGAGCAGTACTTC
TRBJ2-7,TRBV19,once,TRBD1,CASSQHLDRDPDTYEQYF,TGTGCCAGTAGCCAGCATTTGGACAGGGACCCTGATACCTACGAGCAGTACTTC
TRBJ2-1,TRBV11-3,.,TRBD2,CASSWTSGSGDEQFF,TGTGCCAGCAGCTGGACTAGCGGGAGTGGAGATGAGCAGTTCTTC
TRBJ2-1,TRBV5-6,.,TRBD2,CASAGTSGRPYNEQFF,TGTGCCAGCGCGGGGACTAGCGGGAGACCCTACAATGAGCAGTTCTTC
TRBJ2-1,TRBV5-1,.,TRBD2,CASATSGSLNEQFF,TGCGCCAGCGCGACTAGCGGGAGTTTAAATGAGCAGTTCTTC
TRBJ1-5,TRBV7-9,few,TRBD1,CASSEGQGDNQPQHF,TGTGCCAGCAGTGAGGGACAGGGGGACAATCAGCCCCAGCATTTT
TRBJ2-3,TRBV27,.,TRBD2,CASSSGSTTDTQYF,TGTGCCAGCAGCAGCGGGAGTACGACAGATACGCAGTATTTT
TRBJ2-1,TRBV27,.,TRBD2,CASSFLRTSGFYNEQFF,TGTGCCAGCAGTTTCCTTCGGACTAGCGGGTTTTACAATGAGCAGTTCTTC
TRBJ2-7,TRBV5-4,.,TRBD2,CASSFPSGDPKEQYF,TGTGCCAGCAGCTTCCCTAGCGGGGACCCTAAGGAGCAGTACTTC
TRBJ2-3,TRBV7-8,.,.,CASRFTSTDTQYF,TGTGCCAGCAGATTTACAAGCACAGATACGCAGTATTTT
TRBJ1-1,TRBV7-3,.,.,CASSLEEDTEAFF,TGTGCCAGCAGCTTAGAGGAGGACACTGAAGCTTTCTTT